This TCR beta chain was identified in a study of blood T cell repertoires in COVID-19. The wider study: Collection of acute and convalescent COVID-19 samples took place in the United States, Italy and Spain. PBMCs, B-cell-depleted T cells, or T cells provided the cDNA or gDNA that made up the material.

Germline assignment: CDR1 SGHNT and CDR2 YENEEA. CDR3 length: 13 amino acids. The V gene lost 1 base and the J gene lost 1 base, with 5 bases spanning the gap. Authors' analysis steps: Nucleated cell number was recorded as an estimate derived from reference gene primer amplification. This table comes from immunoSEQ multiplex PCR, and its TCRdb copy is limited to in-frame clones, with some not included. The V and J calls and clone size were taken over from that table, and D and trimming were inferred from the DNA. The table records some 200,000 clones, almost 85% of them present only once. Sequenced sample: peripheral blood. The chain has TRBV11-3 and TRBJ2-7; tentatively, D is TRBD2 (5 bases). This clonotype originated in a woman aged 50 to 60 with active or convalescent COVID-19. The CDR3 loop is CASSLGESYEQYF. The CDR3 region has the DNA TGTGCCAGCAGCTTAGGGGAGTCCTACGAGCAGTACTTC. Combining the CDR3 with reference TRBV11-3 and TRBJ2-7 gives the whole variable domain EAGVVQSPRYKIIEKKQPVAFWCNPISGHNTLYWYLQNLGQGPELLIRYENEEAVDDSQLPKDRFSAERLKGVDSTLKIQPAELGDSAVYLCASSLGESYEQYFGPGTRLTVT.